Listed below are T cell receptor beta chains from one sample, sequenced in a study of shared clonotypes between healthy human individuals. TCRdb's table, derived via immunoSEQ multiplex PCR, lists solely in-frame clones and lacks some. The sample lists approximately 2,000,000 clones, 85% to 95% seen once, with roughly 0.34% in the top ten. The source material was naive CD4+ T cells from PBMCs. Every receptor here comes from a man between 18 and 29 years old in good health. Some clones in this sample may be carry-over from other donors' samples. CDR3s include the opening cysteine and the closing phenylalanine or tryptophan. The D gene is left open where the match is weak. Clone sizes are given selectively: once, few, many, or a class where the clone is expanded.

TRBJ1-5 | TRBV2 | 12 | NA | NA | CASRGVNQPQHF | TGTGCCAGCAGAGGGGTGAATCAGCCCCAGCATTTT
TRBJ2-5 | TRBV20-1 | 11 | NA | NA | CSLPIQETQYF | TGCAGTCTACCTATCCAAGAGACCCAGTACTTC
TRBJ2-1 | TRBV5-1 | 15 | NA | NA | CASSLAQGGRNEQFF | TGCGCCAGCAGCTTGGCGCAGGGAGGTCGCAATGAGCAGTTCTTC
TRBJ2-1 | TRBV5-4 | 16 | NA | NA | CASSLGSQSSYNEQFF | TGTGCCAGCAGCTTGGGATCACAGAGCTCCTACAATGAGCAGTTCTTC
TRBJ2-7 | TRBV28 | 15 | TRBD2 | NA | CASTKPGLAVIVQYF | TGTGCCAGCACCAAGCCGGGACTAGCTGTTATCGTGCAGTACTTC
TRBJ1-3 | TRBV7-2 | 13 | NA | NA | CASSLGRGDTIYF | TGTGCCAGCAGCTTAGGGCGGGGGGACACCATATATTTT
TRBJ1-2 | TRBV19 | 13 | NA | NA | CASSIVVNYGYTF | TGTGCCAGTAGTATCGTAGTAAACTATGGCTACACCTTC
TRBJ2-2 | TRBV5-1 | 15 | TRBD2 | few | CASSWTSGNTGELFF | TGCGCCAGCAGCTGGACTAGCGGGAACACCGGGGAGCTGTTTTTT
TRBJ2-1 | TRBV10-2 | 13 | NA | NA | CASSPGTPNEQFF | TGCGCCAGCAGTCCCGGGACACCCAATGAGCAGTTCTTC
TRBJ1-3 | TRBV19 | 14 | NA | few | CASSQGSSGNTIYF | TGTGCCAGTAGTCAAGGGAGCTCTGGAAACACCATATATTTT
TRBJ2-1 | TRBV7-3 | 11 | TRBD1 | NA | CASSDRGKWFF | TGTGCCAGCAGCGACAGGGGGAAATGGTTCTTC
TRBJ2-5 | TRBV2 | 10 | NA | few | CASSVETQYF | TGTGCCAGCAGCGTAGAGACCCAGTACTTC
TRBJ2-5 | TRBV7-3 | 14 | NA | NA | CASSSQTPQETQYF | TGTGCCAGCAGCTCCCAAACGCCGCAAGAGACCCAGTACTTC
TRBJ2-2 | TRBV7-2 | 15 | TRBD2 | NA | CASSSSSGRLGELFF | TGTGCCAGCAGCTCTTCTAGCGGGAGACTCGGGGAGCTGTTTTTT
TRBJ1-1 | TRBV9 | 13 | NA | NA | CASSRRWEAEAFF | TGTGCCAGCAGCCGTAGGTGGGAGGCTGAAGCTTTCTTT
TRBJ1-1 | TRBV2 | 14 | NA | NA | CASRRGWENTEAFF | TGTGCCAGCAGAAGGGGGTGGGAGAACACTGAAGCTTTCTTT
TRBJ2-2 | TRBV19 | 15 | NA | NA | CASSPSGPNTGELFF | TGTGCCAGTAGCCCGAGCGGGCCGAACACCGGGGAGCTGTTTTTT
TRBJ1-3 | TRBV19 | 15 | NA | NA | CASSRGPGPGNTIYF | TGTGCCAGTAGCAGGGGACCAGGCCCTGGAAACACCATATATTTT
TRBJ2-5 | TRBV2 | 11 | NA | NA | CASSDYETQYF | TGTGCCAGCAGTGATTATGAGACCCAGTACTTC
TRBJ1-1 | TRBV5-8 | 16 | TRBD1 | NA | CASPPRPDRRHTEAFF | TGTGCCAGCCCGCCCCGACCGGACAGGCGCCACACTGAAGCTTTCTTT
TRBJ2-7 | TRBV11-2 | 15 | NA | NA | CASSPVRIGSYEQYF | TGTGCCAGCAGCCCGGTACGCATAGGCTCCTACGAGCAGTACTTC
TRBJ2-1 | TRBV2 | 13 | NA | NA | CASTKEGGNEQFF | TGTGCCAGCACCAAAGAAGGAGGAAATGAGCAGTTCTTC
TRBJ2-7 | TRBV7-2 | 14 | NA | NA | CASSFGGKAYEQYF | TGTGCCAGCAGCTTCGGCGGGAAAGCCTACGAGCAGTACTTC
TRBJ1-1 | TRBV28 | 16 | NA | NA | CASRGSSGATNTEAFF | TGTGCCAGCAGAGGATCGTCGGGGGCCACGAACACTGAAGCTTTCTTT
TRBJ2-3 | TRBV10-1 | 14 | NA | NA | CASSEASGTDTQYF | TGCGCCAGCAGCGAAGCTAGCGGCACAGATACGCAGTATTTT
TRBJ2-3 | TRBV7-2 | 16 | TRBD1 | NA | CASSRTDRGRTDTQYF | TGTGCCAGCAGCCGGACCGACAGGGGGCGCACAGATACGCAGTATTTT
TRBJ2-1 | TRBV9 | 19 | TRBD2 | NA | CASSVGGLAELSPLDEQFF | TGTGCCAGCAGCGTGGGCGGTCTAGCGGAGCTAAGCCCATTGGATGAGCAGTTCTTC
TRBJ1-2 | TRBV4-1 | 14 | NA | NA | CASSLREENYGYTF | TGCGCCAGCAGCCTAAGGGAGGAAAACTATGGCTACACCTTC
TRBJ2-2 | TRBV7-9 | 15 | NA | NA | CASRPALARTGELFF | TGTGCCAGCAGGCCGGCACTAGCAAGGACCGGGGAGCTGTTTTTT
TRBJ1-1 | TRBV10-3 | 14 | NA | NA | CAISVVGENTEAFF | TGTGCCATCAGTGTTGTGGGCGAGAACACTGAAGCTTTCTTT
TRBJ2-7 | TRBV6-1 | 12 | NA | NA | CASSLRTYEQYF | TGTGCCAGCAGTTTGCGGACCTACGAGCAGTACTTC
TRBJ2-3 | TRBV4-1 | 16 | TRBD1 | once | CASSPQGAPSTDTQYF | TGCGCCAGCAGCCCACAGGGGGCTCCTAGCACAGATACGCAGTATTTT
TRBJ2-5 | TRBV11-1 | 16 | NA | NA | CASSVRAGPRKETQYF | TGTGCCAGCAGCGTACGCGCGGGACCGAGAAAAGAGACCCAGTACTTC
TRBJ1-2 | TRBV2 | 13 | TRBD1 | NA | CASSGTGVFGYTF | TGTGCCAGCAGTGGAACAGGGGTTTTTGGCTACACCTTC
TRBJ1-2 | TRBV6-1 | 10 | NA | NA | CASSAYGYTF | TGTGCCAGCAGCGCCTATGGCTACACCTTC
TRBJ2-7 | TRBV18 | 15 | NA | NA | CASSLDRQTAYEQYF | TGTGCCAGCTCACTTGACCGACAAACGGCTTACGAGCAGTACTTC
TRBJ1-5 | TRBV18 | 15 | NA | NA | CASSRRVGENQPQHF | TGTGCCAGCTCGCGAAGGGTTGGGGAAAATCAGCCCCAGCATTTT
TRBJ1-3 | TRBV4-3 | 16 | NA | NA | CASSQGGQRSGNTIYF | TGCGCCAGCAGCCAAGGTGGCCAACGCTCTGGAAACACCATATATTTT
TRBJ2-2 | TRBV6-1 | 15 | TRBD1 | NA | CASSAPGQGVGELFF | TGTGCCAGCAGTGCTCCGGGCCAGGGGGTCGGGGAGCTGTTTTTT
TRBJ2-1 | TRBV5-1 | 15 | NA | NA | CASSSMSPSSNEQFF | TGCGCCAGCAGCTCCATGTCGCCTAGCAGCAATGAGCAGTTCTTC
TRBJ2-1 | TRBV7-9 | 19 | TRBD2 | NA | CASSFIGPASGNVWNEQFF | TGTGCCAGCAGCTTCATAGGACCCGCTAGCGGGAATGTTTGGAATGAGCAGTTCTTC
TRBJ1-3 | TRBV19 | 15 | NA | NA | CASSILQGTGNTIYF | TGTGCCAGTAGTATATTACAGGGTACTGGAAACACCATATATTTT
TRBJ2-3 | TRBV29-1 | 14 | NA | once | CSVRPDSITDTQYF | TGCAGCGTTCGACCCGACAGTATCACAGATACGCAGTATTTT
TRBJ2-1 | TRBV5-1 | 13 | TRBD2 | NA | CASSTTSSGSKFF | TGCGCCAGCAGCACTACGTCTAGCGGGAGTAAGTTCTTC
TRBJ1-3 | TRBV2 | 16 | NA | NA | CASVLQGRGAGNTIYF | TGTGCCAGCGTCTTACAAGGGAGGGGAGCTGGAAACACCATATATTTT
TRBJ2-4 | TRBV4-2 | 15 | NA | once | CASSQAREAKNIQYF | TGTGCCAGCAGCCAAGCCCGGGAGGCCAAAAACATTCAGTACTTC
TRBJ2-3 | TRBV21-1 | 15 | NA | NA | CASSKGNRATDTQYF | TGTGCCAGCAGCAAAGGCAACAGGGCCACAGATACGCAGTATTTT
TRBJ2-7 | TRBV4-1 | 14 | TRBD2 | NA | CASSPLGTNYEQYF | TGCGCCAGCAGCCCACTAGGGACTAACTACGAGCAGTACTTC
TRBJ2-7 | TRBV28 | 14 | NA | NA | CATLLRGGPYEQYF | TGTGCCACGCTCCTAAGGGGTGGCCCCTACGAGCAGTACTTC
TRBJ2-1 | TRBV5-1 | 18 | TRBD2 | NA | CASSHRPGLAGGNNEQFF | TGCGCCAGCAGCCACCGACCGGGACTAGCGGGAGGTAACAATGAGCAGTTCTTC
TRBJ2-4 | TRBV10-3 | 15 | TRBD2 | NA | CAISESGGGKGIQYF | TGTGCCATCAGTGAGTCCGGCGGGGGAAAGGGCATTCAGTACTTC
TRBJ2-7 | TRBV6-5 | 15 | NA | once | CASSYSGMEPYEQYF | TGTGCCAGCAGTTACTCAGGGATGGAACCCTACGAGCAGTACTTC
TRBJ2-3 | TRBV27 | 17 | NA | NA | CASSLYGVGRSTDTQYF | TGTGCCAGCAGTTTATATGGGGTGGGTAGGAGCACAGATACGCAGTATTTT
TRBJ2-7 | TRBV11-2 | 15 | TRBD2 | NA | CASSPRRTSGYEQYF | TGTGCCAGCAGCCCCCGGAGGACTAGCGGATACGAGCAGTACTTC
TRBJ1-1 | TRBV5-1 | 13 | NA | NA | CASSFAENTEAFF | TGCGCCAGCAGCTTCGCGGAGAACACTGAAGCTTTCTTT
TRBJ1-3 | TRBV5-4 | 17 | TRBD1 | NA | CASSFRQGAGRGNTIYF | TGTGCCAGCAGCTTCAGACAGGGGGCGGGGCGTGGAAACACCATATATTTT
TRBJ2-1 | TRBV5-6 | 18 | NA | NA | CASSLGMTEKSSYNEQFF | TGTGCCAGCAGCTTGGGAATGACAGAAAAAAGCTCCTACAATGAGCAGTTCTTC